These 22 T cell receptor beta chains were sequenced from one sample in a study of radiotherapy plus CTLA-4 blockade in lung cancer. Sequencing used immunoSEQ multiplex PCR; TCRdb keeps in-frame clones, though not all of them. The table records 120,000 or so clones, 85% to 90% of them present only once. The source material was peripheral blood, sampled from a patient treated with radiotherapy plus ipilimumab. These TCRs come from a human donor with non-small cell lung cancer that progressed on radiotherapy plus ipilimumab.

The chain employs TRBV4-1 and TRBJ1-3; TRBD1 might be the D (5 bases). The CDR3 extends over 17 amino acids. V was pared by 0 bases and J by 4 bases, with 16 bases between. In germline, CDR1 is MGHRA, CDR2 YSYEKL. DNA of the CDR3: TGCGCCAGCAGCCAAGATTCAGGGCCGGCTCTCGGAAACACCATATATTTT. It encodes CASSQDSGPALGNTIYF.

The chain combines TRBV28 with TRBJ1-6; 7 bases match TRBD1. J lost 5 bases, V lost 5 bases, and 3 bases had no gene match. CDR3 length: 14 residues. The germline CDR1 and CDR2 sequences are MDHEN and SYDVKM. The DNA for the CDR3 is TGTGCCAGCAGTATAACAGGGGATAATTCACCCCTCCACTTT. Translating it yields CASSITGDNSPLHF.

This clone was detected once. The rearrangement links TRBV19 to TRBJ1-5; the D is unclear. CDR1 is LNHDA, CDR2 SQIVND, per germline (reference sequence). The CDR3 covers 12 residues. Trimming shortened V by 6 bases and J by 5 bases, and 8 bases separated the two germline ends. CDR3 nucleotide sequence: TGTGCCAGTAGAGAAAGGTATCAGCCCCAGCATTTT. It yields the protein CASRERYQPQHF. The complete variable domain, with remaining parts taken from reference TRBV19 and TRBJ1-5, reads DGGITQSPKYLFRKEGQNVTLSCEQNLNHDAMYWYRQDPGQGLRLIYYSQIVNDFQKGDIAEGYSVSREKKESFPLTVTSAQKNPTAFYLCASRERYQPQHFGDGTRLSIL.

The chain combines TRBV2 with TRBJ2-1; D remains unclear. Germline V CDR1 and CDR2: SNHLY, FYNNEI. The V end was cut by 6 bases, the J end by 7 bases, with 13 bases between. The CDR3 has 13 residues. CDR3 in DNA: TGTGCCAGCAGGGGTAGGGTGACTAATGAGCAGTTCTTC. It translates to CASRGRVTNEQFF. Variable domain in full (rest from reference TRBV2 and TRBJ2-1): EPEVTQTPSHQVTQMGQEVILRCVPISNHLYFYWYRQILGQKVEFLVSFYNNEISEKSEIFDDQFSVERPDGSNFTLKIRSTKLEDSAMYFCASRGRVTNEQFFGPGTRLTVL.

The chain joins TRBV15 to TRBJ2-1; 7 positions agree with TRBD2. Trimming at V came to 0 bases and at J to 8 bases, leaving 10 bases not matched to a gene. The CDR3 extends over 16 amino acids. Germline CDR1 reads LNHNV; CDR2 reads YYDKDF (reference sequence). The CDR3 sequence: CATSRDLGEGGDEQFF. In DNA form, the CDR3 reads TGTGCCACCAGCAGAGATCTGGGGGAGGGTGGTGATGAGCAGTTCTTC.

This chain joins TRBV6-5 and TRBJ2-7; the D gene is possibly TRBD1 (6 bases). CDR1 MNHEY and CDR2 SVGAGI come from the germline V gene. The CDR3 runs 14 residues. Trimming cost V 2 bases and J 9 bases, with 17 bases left between them. CDR3 DNA: TGTGCCAGCAGTTACAAGTCAGGGGCCCTGGCGCAGTACTTC. This translates into CASSYKSGALAQYF.

This clone was counted once. The rearrangement uses TRBV19 and TRBJ2-7; 8 positions agree with TRBD1. The V segment lost 10 bases and the J segment 3 bases; nucleotides outside the gene matches: 5. The CDR3 has 12 amino acids. The germline gives CDR1 LNHDA, CDR2 SQIVND (reference sequence). The chain's CDR3 is CATGTGGYEQYF. The CDR3, as DNA: TGTGCCACAGGGACAGGTGGCTACGAGCAGTACTTC.

The J gene is TRBJ1-1, the V gene TRBV11-2; D uncertain. Germline V lookup: CDR1 SGHAT, CDR2 FQNNGV. With 4 bases removed from V and 0 bases from J, the gap between germline ends came to 9 bases. CDR3 length equals 14 residues. The CDR3 region has the DNA TGTGCCAGCAGCTCCTTGGGTTTGAACACTGAAGCTTTCTTT. Its translation: CASSSLGLNTEAFF.

The chain employs TRBV5-6 and TRBJ2-7, with D perhaps matching TRBD2 (5 bases). CDR3 size: 14 residues. The V gene's germline CDR1 is SGHDT and CDR2 YYEEEE. V lost 2 bases and J 0 bases, leaving 9 bases between the germline ends. In nucleotides, the CDR3 is TGTGCCAGCAGCTTCGGGGTGGGCTCCTACGAGCAGTACTTC. Amino acids: CASSFGVGSYEQYF. Full variable domain (missing parts from reference TRBV5-6 and TRBJ2-7): DAGVTQSPTHLIKTRGQQVTLRCSPKSGHDTVSWYQQALGQGPQFIFQYYEEEERQRGNFPDRFSGHQFPNYSSELNVNALLLGDSALYLCASSFGVGSYEQYFGPGTRLTVT.

The rearrangement joins TRBV25-1 to TRBJ1-1; possibly TRBD1 for D (5 bases). Germline V CDR1 and CDR2: MGHDK, SYGVNS. The V end lost 7 bases, the J end lost 12 bases, and 12 bases lay between the germline ends. The CDR3 is made up of 10 amino acids. The CDR3 spells CASKDIQTFF. The CDR3, as DNA: TGTGCCAGCAAGGACATTCAAACTTTCTTT. The whole variable domain, filled in from reference TRBV25-1 and TRBJ1-1, reads EADIYQTPRYLVIGTGKKITLECSQTMGHDKMYWYQQDPGMELHLIHYSYGVNSTEKGDLSSESTVSRIRTEHFPLTLESARPSHTSQYLCASKDIQTFFGQGTRLTVV.

With regard to this clone: Other DNA sequences in this sample translate to the same CDR3. This chain uses TRBV20-1 with TRBJ2-3; D unclear. This CDR3 is built from 11 residues. Trimming took 1 base from V and 3 from J, leaving 2 bases between them. Germline V gene lookup returns CDR1 DFQATT and CDR2 SNEGSKA (reference sequence). As DNA, the CDR3 is TGCAGTGCTAGAGCAACAGATACGCAGTATTTT. Translation: CSARATDTQYF.

This chain uses TRBV6-1 with TRBJ1-5; a possible D gene is TRBD1 (6 bases). Trimming took 4 bases from V and 4 from J, leaving 17 bases between them. CDR3 length equals 16 residues. Germline CDR1 MNHNS, CDR2 SASEGT. For the CDR3, the DNA is TGTGCCAGCAGTGGGCAGGGGAGCGTTAGGAATCAGCCCCAGCATTTT. Translated, it gives CASSGQGSVRNQPQHF.

V usage is TRBV7-8 and J usage is TRBJ1-1; 12 bases fit TRBD1. Germline lookup yields CDR1 SGHVS and CDR2 FQNEAQ. The V and J ends lost 7 bases and 0 bases, in that order; junction bases with no gene match: 6. The length of the CDR3 is 16 residues. In nucleotides, the CDR3 is TGTGCCAGCACCCCGGGACAGGGGGCCATGAACACTGAAGCTTTCTTT. Amino acids: CASTPGQGAMNTEAFF.

The gene calls are TRBV11-3 and TRBJ2-6; 7 bases are shared with TRBD1. The CDR3 covers 16 residues. Germline CDR1 SGHNT, CDR2 YENEEA. Unmatched junction bases numbered 8, after V lost 5 bases and J lost 4 bases. The CDR3 sequence is CASSPRTGAGANVLTF. CDR3 bases: TGTGCCAGCAGCCCGCGGACAGGAGCGGGGGCCAACGTCCTGACTTTC.

CDR3 sequence reads: CAWSRGDSGRYEQYF. CDR3 bases: TGTGCCTGGAGTCGGGGGGACAGCGGGAGGTACGAGCAGTACTTC. V and J are TRBV30 and TRBJ2-7, with 9 bases lining up with TRBD2. Germline CDR1 reads GTSNPN; CDR2 reads SVGIG (reference sequence). This CDR3 region has 15 residues. The ends lost 2 bases at V and 4 bases at J; junction bases unmatched: 9. The full variable domain, completed using reference TRBV30 and TRBJ2-7, is SQTIHQWPATLVQPVGSPLSLECTVEGTSNPNLYWYRQAAGRGLQLLFYSVGIGQISSEVPQNLSASRPQDRQFILSSKKLLLSDSGFYLCAWSRGDSGRYEQYFGPGTRLTVT.

The chain uses TRBV6-6 and TRBJ2-2; 7 bases match TRBD1. CDR1 MNHNY and CDR2 SVGAGI come from the germline V gene (reference sequence). This CDR3 region has 14 residues. J lost 3 bases, V lost 9 bases, and 7 bases had no gene match. CDR3 in DNA: TGTGCCAGTAACAGGGGACGGGACACCGGGGAGCTGTTTTTT. It yields the protein CASNRGRDTGELFF.

This rearrangement joins TRBV5-1 to TRBJ2-1; the match to TRBD2 covers 11 bases. V trimming: 0 bases; J trimming: 3 bases; junction bases outside the gene matches: 5. CDR1 and CDR2 (germline): SGHRS, YFSETQ. The CDR3 is made up of 17 amino acids. In nucleotides, the CDR3 is TGCGCCAGCAGCTTGGCCAATAGCGGGAGGGGCTACAATGAGCAGTTCTTC. Amino acid sequence: CASSLANSGRGYNEQFF.

This chain connects TRBV28 to TRBJ2-7; 7 positions match TRBD1. From germline, CDR1 is MDHEN and CDR2 SYDVKM. This CDR3 region has 14 residues. V lost 2 bases, J lost 6 bases, and 7 bases stayed unmatched. CDR3 nucleotides: TGTGCCAGCAGTTTAGACAGGGTATTGCGCGAGCAGTACTTC. It translates to CASSLDRVLREQYF.

The chain employs TRBV28 and TRBJ1-1; D possibly corresponds to TRBD1 (5 bases). The CDR3 is 14 amino acids. Trimming pared 5 bases from V and 5 bases from J, leaving 15 bases between. Germline CDR1 reads MDHEN; CDR2 reads SYDVKM. CDR3 loop: CASSPLGGVTEAFF. DNA for the CDR3: TGTGCCAGCAGTCCCTTGGGGGGTGTGACTGAAGCTTTCTTT. Supplemented by reference TRBV28 and TRBJ1-1, the full variable domain reads DVKVTQSSRYLVKRTGEKVFLECVQDMDHENMFWYRQDPGLGLRLIYFSYDVKMKEKGDIPEGYSVSREKKERFSLILESASTNQTSMYLCASSPLGGVTEAFFGQGTRLTVV.

V and J are TRBV19 and TRBJ2-7; TRBD2 aligns across 8 bases. Germline V lookup: CDR1 LNHDA, CDR2 SQIVND (reference sequence). This CDR3 has 15 residues. V trimming: 3 bases; J trimming: 0 bases; junction bases outside the gene matches: 4. DNA of the CDR3: TGTGCCAGTAGTATTCAAGCGGGGGCCTCCTACGAGCAGTACTTC. It yields the protein CASSIQAGASYEQYF.

The chain combines TRBV11-3 with TRBJ1-2; 9 positions match TRBD1. CDR3 length: 14 residues. V trimming: 5 bases; J trimming: 8 bases; junction bases outside the gene matches: 9. The germline CDR1 and CDR2 sequences are SGHNT and YENEEA. This CDR3 is CASSRSRTGVGYTF. DNA of the CDR3: TGTGCCAGCAGCCGATCCCGGACAGGGGTAGGCTACACCTTC.

The chain couples TRBV5-1 to TRBJ2-2; D gene uncertain. V dropped 0 bases and J dropped 4 bases, with 7 bases sitting between them. The CDR3 is 14 amino acids. CDR1 is SGHRS, CDR2 YFSETQ, per germline. DNA of the CDR3: TGCGCCAGCAGCTTGGGTGAGGTCACCGGGGAGCTGTTTTTT. It translates to CASSLGEVTGELFF.